Listed below are T cell receptor beta chains from one sample, sequenced in a study of T cells in Graves' hyperthyroidism and ophthalmopathy. TCRdb reprocessed the multiplex PCR reads via MiXCR and lists one record per CDR3 protein. This table has about 260,000 distinct CDR3 sequences, approximately 16% appearing once. The material sequenced was blood. All receptors come from a woman between 18 and 29 years old with Graves' ophthalmopathy. Each CDR3 is given with its conserved first and last residue. D genes are given only for firm matches. Clone size is given for some rows only: seen once, a few or many times, or a class if the clone is expanded.

CDR3	DNA	D	size	V	J
CASSGAGGSTDTQYF	TGTGCCAGCAGCGGTGCGGGGGGTAGCACAGATACGCAGTATTTT	TRBD2	-	TRBV11-2	TRBJ2-3
CASRTRQGRGLAGASNTGELFF	TGTGCCAGCAGAACCAGGCAGGGACGGGGACTAGCGGGAGCCTCGAACACCGGGGAGCTGTTTTTT	TRBD2	many	TRBV12-3/TRBV12-4	TRBJ2-2
CASSTPASPSYEQYF	TGTGCCAGCAGTACCCCAGCGAGCCCCTCCTACGAGCAGTACTTC	-	many	TRBV2	TRBJ2-7
CSARGGGAGGGAKNIQYF	TGCAGTGCTAGAGGGGGGGGGGCGGGGGGGGGGGCCAAAAACATTCAGTACTTC	TRBD2	-	TRBV20-1	TRBJ2-4
CASSPRIDRKDEAFF	TGTGCCAGCAGCCCTCGAATAGACAGGAAAGATGAAGCTTTCTTT	-	many	TRBV7-9	TRBJ1-1
CASTPLRTGEQYF	TGCGCCAGCACCCCCCTACGGACGGGTGAGCAGTACTTC	-	-	TRBV10-2	TRBJ2-7
CASSESQGVGNEQFF	TGTGCCAGCAGTGAGTCGCAGGGTGTGGGCAATGAGCAGTTCTTC	-	many	TRBV6-1	TRBJ2-1
CASSLWQGDEAFF	TGCGCCAGCAGCTTGTGGCAGGGAGATGAAGCTTTCTTT	-	many	TRBV5-1	TRBJ1-1
CASLPERDYGYTF	TGCGCCAGCCTCCCCGAGAGGGACTATGGCTACACCTTC	-	many	TRBV10-2	TRBJ1-2
CASSIDRGYQPQHF	TGTGCCAGTAGTATAGACAGGGGGTATCAGCCCCAGCATTTT	TRBD1	many	TRBV19	TRBJ1-5
CASSLIGVETQYF	TGTGCCAGCAGTTTAATCGGGGTAGAGACCCAGTACTTC	-	many	TRBV28	TRBJ2-5
CASTGDINSPLHF	TGTGCCAGCACTGGAGACATTAATTCACCCCTCCACTTT	-	many	TRBV2	TRBJ1-6
CASSVDRVPYNEQFF	TGTGCCAGCAGTGTCGACAGGGTTCCCTACAATGAGCAGTTCTTC	TRBD1	many	TRBV6-1	TRBJ2-1
CASSVGAANTEAFF	TGCGCCAGCAGCGTCGGGGCGGCGAACACTGAAGCTTTCTTT	-	many	TRBV5-1	TRBJ1-1
CASIKGGTSRYEQYF	TGTGCCAGCATCAAAGGGGGGACTAGTCGGTACGAGCAGTACTTC	TRBD2	many	TRBV28	TRBJ2-7
CASSQERLAAADTQYF	TGCGCCAGCAGCCAAGAGCGTCTAGCGGCCGCAGATACGCAGTATTTT	TRBD2	-	TRBV4-3	TRBJ2-3
CASDRGGGAYNEQFF	TGTGCCAGCGACAGGGGCGGGGGGGCATACAATGAGCAGTTCTTC	-	many	TRBV11-2	TRBJ2-1
CASSYSPKLRGRRAGNTIYF	TGTGCCAGCAGTTACTCCCCAAAACTCAGGGGGCGACGGGCCGGAAACACCATATATTTT	TRBD1	many	TRBV6-2/TRBV6-3	TRBJ1-3
CSAWTASSYEQYF	TGCAGTGCTTGGACAGCCAGCTCCTACGAGCAGTACTTC	-	many	TRBV20-1	TRBJ2-7
CASSSFRDSVAFF	TGTGCCAGCAGCTCGTTCCGGGACAGTGTAGCTTTCTTT	TRBD1	many	TRBV7-9	TRBJ1-1
CASRQGSLGAYEQYF	TGTGCCAGCAGGCAAGGGTCCCTCGGTGCCTACGAGCAGTACTTC	-	many	TRBV14	TRBJ2-7
CASSPGKGGFYEQYF	TGTGCCAGCAGCCCCGGCAAGGGTGGGTTTTACGAGCAGTACTTC	-	few	TRBV14	TRBJ2-7
CSASSPGLAGDTQYF	TGCAGTGCTAGTTCTCCGGGACTAGCGGGAGATACGCAGTATTTT	TRBD2	many	TRBV20-1	TRBJ2-3
CASGLVTYEQYF	TGTGCTAGTGGTTTGGTAACCTACGAGCAGTACTTC	-	many	TRBV12-5	TRBJ2-7
CASSKRGGREEAFF	TGTGCCAGCAGTAAGAGGGGAGGCCGCGAGGAAGCTTTCTTT	-	many	TRBV2	TRBJ1-1
CASSEGGTRPTNEKLFF	TGTGCCAGCAGTGAAGGGGGGACACGGCCCACTAATGAAAAACTGTTTTTT	-	many	TRBV6-1	TRBJ1-4
CASSLSGGTDTQYF	TGTGCCAGCAGTTTAAGCGGGGGAACAGATACGCAGTATTTT	TRBD2	many	TRBV27	TRBJ2-3
CASRAASGRASYEQYF	TGTGCCAGCAGGGCTGCTAGCGGGAGGGCCAGTTACGAGCAGTACTTC	TRBD2	many	TRBV2	TRBJ2-7
CSALTGTTSFDTQYF	TGCAGTGCCCTGACAGGGACGACTTCCTTCGATACGCAGTATTTT	TRBD1	many	TRBV20-1	TRBJ2-3
CASSDSHKNQPQHF	TGTGCCAGCAGTGACTCCCACAAGAATCAGCCCCAGCATTTT	-	many	TRBV2	TRBJ1-5
CASSQELYRRTGLNNEQFF	TGCGCCAGCAGCCAAGAGTTATACCGGAGGACAGGCCTCAACAATGAGCAGTTCTTC	TRBD1	-	TRBV4-3	TRBJ2-1
CSARASSGQGKFGYTF	TGCAGTGCTAGGGCCTCCTCGGGACAGGGGAAGTTTGGCTACACCTTC	TRBD1	many	TRBV20-1	TRBJ1-2
CATARGGGHQPQHF	TGTGCCACCGCGCGGGGAGGAGGGCATCAGCCCCAGCATTTT	-	-	TRBV2	TRBJ1-5
CSAAQDEQFF	TGCAGTGCTGCTCAGGATGAGCAGTTCTTC	-	-	TRBV20-1	TRBJ2-1
CAWRGGGALEDGYTF	TGTGCCTGGAGAGGCGGAGGGGCCCTAGAGGATGGCTACACCTTC	-	many	TRBV30	TRBJ1-2
CASRELTSNEQFF	TGTGCCAGCAGGGAACTTACTAGTAACGAGCAGTTCTTC	-	many	TRBV2	TRBJ2-1
CASSPGLVEQYF	TGTGCCAGCAGCCCTGGACTGGTCGAGCAGTACTTC	-	many	TRBV7-9	TRBJ2-7
CASSLGTSGSYEQYF	TGTGCCAGCAGCTTGGGGACTAGCGGGAGCTACGAGCAGTACTTC	TRBD2	-	TRBV7-3	TRBJ2-7
CAIRGQLDTGELFF	TGTGCCATCAGAGGCCAATTAGACACCGGGGAGCTGTTTTTT	-	many	TRBV10-3	TRBJ2-2
CASSQEYSFGQRYGYTF	TGCGCCAGCAGCCAAGAGTATAGTTTCGGACAGCGCTATGGCTACACCTTC	-	-	TRBV4-1	TRBJ1-2
CASTSGSNPPRTQYF	TGTGCCAGCACATCCGGCTCCAATCCCCCCCGGACCCAGTACTTC	-	many	TRBV6-1	TRBJ2-5
CASHNGASGGDEQYF	TGTGCCAGCCATAATGGGGCTAGCGGGGGGGACGAGCAGTACTTC	TRBD2	-	TRBV28	TRBJ2-7
CASSFEEGRWNTEAFF	TGTGCCAGCAGCTTCGAAGAGGGGAGGTGGAACACTGAAGCTTTCTTT	-	many	TRBV2	TRBJ1-1
CASSSSVGSTDAQYF	TGTGCCAGCAGTTCATCGGTCGGTTCCACAGATGCGCAGTATTTT	-	-	TRBV27	TRBJ2-3
CASSGRDASTDTQYF	TGTGCCAGCAGCGGGCGAGATGCTAGCACAGATACGCAGTATTTT	-	-	TRBV2	TRBJ2-3
CASKLRMDSPLHF	TGCGCCAGCAAGTTAAGGATGGATTCACCCCTCCACTTT	-	many	TRBV10-2	TRBJ1-6
CATSRRTSGKAGELFF	TGTGCCACCAGCAGAAGGACTAGCGGGAAGGCCGGGGAGCTGTTTTTT	TRBD2	few	TRBV15	TRBJ2-2
CASSLGGASGNTIYF	TGTGCCAGCAGCTTGGGTGGGGCTTCGGGAAACACCATATATTTT	-	-	TRBV5-4	TRBJ1-3
CASSPSRRGNEQFF	TGTGCCAGTAGCCCTAGCCGGAGGGGGAATGAGCAGTTCTTC	-	many	TRBV19	TRBJ2-1
CASNPTVRTSGGDRTEAFF	TGTGCCAGCAACCCAACGGTGAGGACTAGCGGGGGGGACCGCACTGAAGCTTTCTTT	-	-	TRBV28	TRBJ1-1
CASSYSTGTPLHF	TGTGCCAGCAGTTACTCGACGGGCACACCCCTCCACTTT	-	-	TRBV6-6	TRBJ1-6
CASSSGQRNTDEAFF	TGTGCCAGCAGCAGTGGACAGAGGAACACGGACGAAGCTTTCTTT	-	few	TRBV5-4	TRBJ1-1
CASSLGQAHYEQHF	TGTGCCAGCAGCTTGGGACAGGCTCACTACGAGCAGCACTTC	-	-	TRBV5-6	TRBJ2-7